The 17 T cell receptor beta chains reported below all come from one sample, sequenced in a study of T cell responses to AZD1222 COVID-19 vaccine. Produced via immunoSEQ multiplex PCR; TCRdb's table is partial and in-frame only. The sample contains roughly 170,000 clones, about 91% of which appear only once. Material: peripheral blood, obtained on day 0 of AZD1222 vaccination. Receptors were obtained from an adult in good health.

CDR3: CASSLAGGLTDTQYF. The CDR3 DNA follows: TGCGCCAGCAGCTTAGCGGGGGGCCTCACAGATACGCAGTATTTT. This sequence joins TRBV5-1 and TRBJ2-3; TRBD2 aligns across 9 bases. Losses at the gene ends were 2 bases for V and 2 bases for J; bases not matched to a gene: 3. This CDR3 spans 15 amino acids. Germline V lookup: CDR1 SGHRS, CDR2 YFSETQ.

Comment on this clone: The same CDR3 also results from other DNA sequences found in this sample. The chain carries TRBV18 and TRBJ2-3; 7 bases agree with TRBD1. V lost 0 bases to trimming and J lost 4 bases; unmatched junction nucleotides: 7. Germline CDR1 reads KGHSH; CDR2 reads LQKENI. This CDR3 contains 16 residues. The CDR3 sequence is CASSPPGTARPDTQYF. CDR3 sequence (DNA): TGTGCCAGCTCACCACCGGGGACAGCCAGGCCAGATACGCAGTATTTT. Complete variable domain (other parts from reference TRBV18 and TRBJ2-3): NAGVMQNPRHLVRRRGQEARLRCSPMKGHSHVYWYRQLPEEGLKFMVYLQKENIIDESGMPKERFSAEFPKEGPSILRIQQVVRGDSAAYFCASSPPGTARPDTQYFGPGTRLTVL.

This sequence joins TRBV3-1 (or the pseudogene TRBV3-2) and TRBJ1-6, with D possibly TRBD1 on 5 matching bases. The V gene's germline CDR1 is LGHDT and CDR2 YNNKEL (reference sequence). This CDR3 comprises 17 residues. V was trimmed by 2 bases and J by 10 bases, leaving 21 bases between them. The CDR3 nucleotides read TGTGCCAGCAGCCAACGGCCACCTCGGGGGGGTGAGTCACCCCTCCACTTT. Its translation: CASSQRPPRGGESPLHF.

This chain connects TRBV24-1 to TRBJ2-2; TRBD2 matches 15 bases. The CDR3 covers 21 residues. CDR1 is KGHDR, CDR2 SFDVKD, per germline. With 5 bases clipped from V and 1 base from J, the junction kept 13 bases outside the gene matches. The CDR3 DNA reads TGTGCCACCAGTGCCCATGGGGCGGGACTAGCGGGGGGCCTGAACACCGGGGAGCTGTTTTTT. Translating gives CATSAHGAGLAGGLNTGELFF.

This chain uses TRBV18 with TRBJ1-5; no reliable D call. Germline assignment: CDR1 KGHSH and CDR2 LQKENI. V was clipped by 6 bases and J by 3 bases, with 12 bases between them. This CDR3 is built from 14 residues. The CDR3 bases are TGTGCCAGCTCCCCCGGAAGTTCCAATCAGCCCCAGCATTTT. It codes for CASSPGSSNQPQHF.

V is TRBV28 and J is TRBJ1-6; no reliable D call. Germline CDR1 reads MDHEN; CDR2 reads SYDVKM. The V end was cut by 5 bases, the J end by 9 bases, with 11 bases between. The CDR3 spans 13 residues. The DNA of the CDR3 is TGTGCCAGCAGTCCCCTAGGCGGTTCACCCCTCCACTTT. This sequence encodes CASSPLGGSPLHF.

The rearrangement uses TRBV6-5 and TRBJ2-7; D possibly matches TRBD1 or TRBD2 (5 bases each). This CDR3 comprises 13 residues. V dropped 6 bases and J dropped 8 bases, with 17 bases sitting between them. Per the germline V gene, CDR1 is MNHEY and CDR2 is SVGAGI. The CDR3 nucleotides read TGTGCCAGCAGACTAGGGGCCAGGCACCAGCAGTACTTC. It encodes CASRLGARHQQYF.

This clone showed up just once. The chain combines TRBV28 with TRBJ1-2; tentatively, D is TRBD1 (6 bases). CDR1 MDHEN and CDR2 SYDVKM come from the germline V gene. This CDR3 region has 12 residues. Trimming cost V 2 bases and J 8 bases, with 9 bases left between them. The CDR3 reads CASSLTGNGYTF. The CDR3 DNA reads TGTGCCAGCAGTTTAACAGGGAACGGCTACACCTTC.

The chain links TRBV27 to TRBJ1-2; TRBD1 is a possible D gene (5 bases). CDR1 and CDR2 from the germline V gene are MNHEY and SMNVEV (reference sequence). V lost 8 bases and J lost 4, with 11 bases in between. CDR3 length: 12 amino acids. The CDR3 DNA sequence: TGTGCCAGCGGATCAGGGTTCTATGGCTACACCTTC. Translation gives CASGSGFYGYTF.

Here the CDR3 reads CASSFNLAGVVDTQYF. DNA of the CDR3: TGTGCCAGCAGCTTCAACCTAGCGGGAGTAGTTGATACGCAGTATTTT. The chain carries TRBV9 and TRBJ2-3; 10 bases agree with TRBD2. The germline gives CDR1 SGDLS, CDR2 YYNGEE. The CDR3 consists of 16 residues. The ends lost 4 bases at V and 6 bases at J; junction bases unmatched: 11.

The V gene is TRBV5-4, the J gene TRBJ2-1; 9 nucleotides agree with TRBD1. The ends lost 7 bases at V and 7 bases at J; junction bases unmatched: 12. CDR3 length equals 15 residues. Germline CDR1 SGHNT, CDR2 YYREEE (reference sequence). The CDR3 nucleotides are TGTGCCAGCTTAGACCCCACAGGGGGCTATAATGAGCAGTTCTTC. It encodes CASLDPTGGYNEQFF.

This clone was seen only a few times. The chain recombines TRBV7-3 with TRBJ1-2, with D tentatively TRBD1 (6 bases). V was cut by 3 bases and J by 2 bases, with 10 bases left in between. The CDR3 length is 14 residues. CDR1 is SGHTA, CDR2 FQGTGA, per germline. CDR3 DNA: TGTGCCAGCAGCTTGGGACACCAAAACTATGGCTACACCTTC. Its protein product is CASSLGHQNYGYTF.

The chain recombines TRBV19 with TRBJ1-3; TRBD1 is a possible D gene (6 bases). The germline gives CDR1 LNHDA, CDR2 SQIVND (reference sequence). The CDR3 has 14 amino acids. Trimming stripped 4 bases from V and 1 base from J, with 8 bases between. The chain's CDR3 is CASSTGTSGNTIYF. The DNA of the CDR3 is TGTGCCAGTAGTACCGGGACATCTGGAAACACCATATATTTT.

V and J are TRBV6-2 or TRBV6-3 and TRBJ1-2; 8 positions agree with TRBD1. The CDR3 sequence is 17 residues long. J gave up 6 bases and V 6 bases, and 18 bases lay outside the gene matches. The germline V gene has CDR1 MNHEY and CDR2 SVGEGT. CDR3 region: CASSLHFTTGEEDGYTF. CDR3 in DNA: TGTGCCAGCAGCCTCCATTTTACGACAGGGGAGGAAGATGGCTACACCTTC.

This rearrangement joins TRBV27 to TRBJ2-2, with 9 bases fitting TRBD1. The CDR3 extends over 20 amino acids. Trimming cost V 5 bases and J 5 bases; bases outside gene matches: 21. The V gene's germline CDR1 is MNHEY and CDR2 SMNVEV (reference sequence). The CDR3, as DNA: TGTGCCAGCAGTCACTACCTCTCTCCGGGGACAGGGCAAATAACCGGGGAGCTGTTTTTT. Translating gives CASSHYLSPGTGQITGELFF.

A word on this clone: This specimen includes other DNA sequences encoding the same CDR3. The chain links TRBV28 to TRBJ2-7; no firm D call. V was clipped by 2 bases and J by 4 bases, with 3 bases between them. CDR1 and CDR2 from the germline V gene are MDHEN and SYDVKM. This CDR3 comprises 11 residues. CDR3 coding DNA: TGTGCCAGCAGTTTACGTTACGAGCAGTACTTC. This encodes CASSLRYEQYF. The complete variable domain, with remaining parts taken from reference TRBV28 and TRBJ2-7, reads DVKVTQSSRYLVKRTGEKVFLECVQDMDHENMFWYRQDPGLGLRLIYFSYDVKMKEKGDIPEGYSVSREKKERFSLILESASTNQTSMYLCASSLRYEQYFGPGTRLTVT.

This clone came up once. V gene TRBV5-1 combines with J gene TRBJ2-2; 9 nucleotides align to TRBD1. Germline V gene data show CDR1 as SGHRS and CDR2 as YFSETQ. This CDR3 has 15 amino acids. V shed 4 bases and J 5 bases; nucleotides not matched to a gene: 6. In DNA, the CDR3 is TGCGCCAGCAGCCTCCCCGGACAGGGGACCGGGGAGCTGTTTTTT. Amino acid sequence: CASSLPGQGTGELFF.